The 14 T cell receptor beta chains presented below share a single source sample, sequenced in a study of OX40 agonist ivuxolimab in advanced cancers. Using immunoSEQ multiplex PCR, the repertoire was profiled, and TCRdb retains in-frame clones only, with some absent. The data show around 80,000 clones, 92% seen once. Sequences were derived from CD4+ or CD8+ T cells sorted from blood, sampled in a trial of the OX40 agonist ivuxolimab. These receptors were obtained from an adult with an advanced solid tumor such as melanoma, head and neck, liver or kidney cancer.

The rearrangement uses TRBV10-3 and TRBJ2-5; 12 bases agree with TRBD2. The V gene end was trimmed by 4 bases and the J gene end by 3 bases; junction bases not matched to a gene: 12. The CDR3 contains 18 residues. CDR1 is ENHRY and CDR2 is SYGVKD in the germline V gene. CDR3 coding DNA: TGTGCCATCAGTGTAACGTGGACTAGCGGGGATATTAAAGAGACCCAGTACTTC. Translated, it gives CAISVTWTSGDIKETQYF.

V is TRBV7-6 and J is TRBJ2-1, with D unclear. The CDR3 has 12 amino acids. The germline V and J ends were trimmed by 0 bases and 8 bases, with 5 bases remaining between them. CDR1 is SGHVS, CDR2 FNYEAQ, per germline. For the CDR3, the DNA is TGTGCCAGCAGCTTAGCGCCGGATGAGCAGTTCTTC. This gives the protein CASSLAPDEQFF. Using reference TRBV7-6 and TRBJ2-1 for the parts outside the CDR3, the full variable domain is GAGVSQSPRYKVTKRGQDVALRCDPISGHVSLYWYRQALGQGPEFLTYFNYEAQQDKSGLPNDRFSAERPEGSISTLTIQRTEQRDSAMYRCASSLAPDEQFFGPGTRLTVL.

The chain carries TRBV11-2 and TRBJ1-1, with D perhaps TRBD1 (6 bases). The germline V and J ends were trimmed by 1 base and 1 base, with 16 bases remaining between them. CDR1 SGHAT and CDR2 FQNNGV come from the germline V gene. The CDR3 sequence is 17 residues long. This CDR3 is CASSLAVVGGGNTEAFF. In nucleotides, the CDR3 is TGTGCCAGCAGCTTAGCGGTGGTAGGGGGAGGGAACACTGAAGCTTTCTTT. The full variable domain, with the rest looked up from reference TRBV11-2 and TRBJ1-1, is EAGVAQSPRYKIIEKRQSVAFWCNPISGHATLYWYQQILGQGPKLLIQFQNNGVVDDSQLPKDRFSAERLKGVDSTLKIQPAKLEDSAVYLCASSLAVVGGGNTEAFFGQGTRLTVV.

The rearrangement links TRBV6-5 to TRBJ1-1, with D unresolved. The CDR3 loop spans 11 amino acids. Trimming left V 4 bases short and J 7 bases short, with 7 bases between. CDR1 is MNHEY and CDR2 is SVGAGI in the germline V gene. The CDR3 region has the DNA TGTGCCAGCAGTTCCGGAGGTGAAGCTTTCTTT. Its translation is CASSSGGEAFF.

The J gene is TRBJ2-5, the V gene TRBV2; TRBD2 aligns across 9 bases. The CDR3 runs 18 residues. Germline-derived CDR1 and CDR2 are SNHLY and FYNNEI. V dropped 9 bases and J dropped 2; count of bases not matched to a gene: 19. CDR3 residues: CASTVAPWGGGDQETQYF. The DNA of the CDR3 is TGTGCCAGTACGGTAGCGCCGTGGGGCGGGGGGGATCAAGAGACCCAGTACTTC. Combining the CDR3 with reference TRBV2 and TRBJ2-5 gives the whole variable domain EPEVTQTPSHQVTQMGQEVILRCVPISNHLYFYWYRQILGQKVEFLVSFYNNEISEKSEIFDDQFSVERPDGSNFTLKIRSTKLEDSAMYFCASTVAPWGGGDQETQYFGPGTRLLVL.

The J gene is TRBJ2-7, the V gene TRBV18; 10 bases align to TRBD1. The CDR3 has 14 residues. CDR1 and CDR2 (germline): KGHSH, LQKENI. V dropped 6 bases and J dropped 2; count of bases not matched to a gene: 4. CDR3 bases: TGTGCCAGCTCTCCCGGGACAGGGGCCTACGAGCAGTACTTC. Residues: CASSPGTGAYEQYF.

This rearrangement joins TRBV27 to TRBJ1-1; D perhaps matches TRBD1 (6 bases). Between the trimmed V and J ends, which lost 10 bases and 0 bases, there was a span of 24 bases. The V gene's germline CDR1 is MNHEY and CDR2 SMNVEV (reference sequence). The CDR3 has 17 amino acids. DNA for the CDR3: TGTGCCACCCGAGACTTGGGGGCCCCCCCCTTGAACACTGAAGCTTTCTTT. Its translation: CATRDLGAPPLNTEAFF.

This chain connects TRBV6-1 to TRBJ1-4; a possible D gene is TRBD1 (6 bases). Looked up from germline, CDR1 is MNHNS and CDR2 is SASEGT. Between the trimmed V and J ends, which lost 7 bases and 3 bases, there was a span of 15 bases. The CDR3 consists of 15 residues. CDR3 coding DNA: TGTGCCAGCAACCTTCACGGGACACCTAATGAAAAACTGTTTTTT. Protein product: CASNLHGTPNEKLFF.

This clone was recorded once. The genes are TRBV5-6 and TRBJ2-5; the D is unclear. Germline V gene data show CDR1 as SGHDT and CDR2 as YYEEEE. This CDR3 has 12 residues. V gave up 4 bases and J gave up 5 bases, with 9 bases separating them. The CDR3 protein is CASSSETETQYF. In DNA, the CDR3 is TGTGCCAGCAGCAGTGAGACCGAGACCCAGTACTTC.

The chain combines TRBV5-1 with TRBJ2-5; possibly TRBD1 or TRBD2 for D (5 bases each). Germline loops: CDR1 SGHRS, CDR2 YFSETQ. The CDR3 contains 16 residues. V was clipped by 4 bases and J by 4 bases, with 20 bases between them. The CDR3 nucleotides read TGCGCCAGCAGCCCGGGGAGTGGGGCAATATCAGAGACCCAGTACTTC. As protein: CASSPGSGAISETQYF.

The chain combines TRBV27 with TRBJ1-1; D remains unclear. In germline, CDR1 is MNHEY, CDR2 SMNVEV (reference sequence). V was cut by 2 bases and J by 1 base, with 8 bases left in between. This CDR3 region has 14 residues. CDR3 amino acids: CASSLERQNTEAFF. The CDR3 nucleotides are TGTGCCAGCAGTTTAGAAAGACAGAACACTGAAGCTTTCTTT.

The chain carries TRBV5-1 and TRBJ2-3, with D unresolved. Germline CDR1 is SGHRS and CDR2 is YFSETQ. The length of the CDR3 is 15 residues. Trimming removed 2 bases from V and 3 bases from J, with 13 bases in between. The CDR3 DNA follows: TGCGCCAGCAGCTTTTGGGCCCCGGATACAGATACGCAGTATTTT. Its protein is CASSFWAPDTDTQYF.

This chain connects TRBV11-3 to TRBJ2-1; the match to TRBD1 covers 7 bases. Unmatched junction bases numbered 16, after V lost 5 bases and J lost 6 bases. This CDR3 comprises 17 residues. CDR1 is SGHNT, CDR2 YENEEA, per germline. The CDR3 DNA reads as TGTGCCAGCAGCCCAGGGGACAGCTCATACTCGTTCAATGAGCAGTTCTTC. Encoded protein: CASSPGDSSYSFNEQFF. Full variable domain (remainder filled in from reference TRBV11-3 and TRBJ2-1): EAGVVQSPRYKIIEKKQPVAFWCNPISGHNTLYWYLQNLGQGPELLIRYENEEAVDDSQLPKDRFSAERLKGVDSTLKIQPAELGDSAVYLCASSPGDSSYSFNEQFFGPGTRLTVL.

The V gene is TRBV4-3, the J gene TRBJ2-4, with D perhaps given as TRBD1 or TRBD2 (6 bases each). The CDR3 extends over 14 amino acids. Germline V gene data show CDR1 as LGHNA and CDR2 as YSLEER. The germline V and J ends were trimmed by 0 bases and 8 bases, with 11 bases remaining between them. The CDR3 nucleotides are TGCGCCAGCAGCCAAGACAGGGGAGGTGACATTCAGTACTTC. The encoded protein is CASSQDRGGDIQYF.